The clone carrying this T cell receptor (beta chain) was seen repeatedly, ten times or more. Its target is not known. The data were taken from a study of response to subunit inactivated influenza vaccine. Trimming cost V 7 bases and J 4 bases; bases outside gene matches: 4. CDR1 and CDR2 from the germline V gene are DFQATT and SNEGSKA (reference sequence). The CDR3 loop spans 12 amino acids. MiXCR, applied by TCRdb to the RT-PCR reads, yields one record per CDR3 protein. The sample consists of approximately 500,000 distinct CDR3 sequences, roughly 13% of them appearing once. Findings of the study overall: That few new T cells are recruited by each seasonal influenza vaccination was the authors' suggestion.

Sequenced material: PBMCs from blood, taken around seven weeks after vaccination. This clonotype was obtained from a man aged 45-65 years who received an inactivated influenza vaccine. The rearrangement uses TRBV20-1 and TRBJ2-1; 7 positions agree with TRBD2. The CDR3 loop is CSVGTIYNEQFF. The CDR3, as DNA: TGCAGTGTTGGGACTATTTACAATGAGCAGTTCTTC.